The 17 T cell receptor beta chains listed next were all sequenced from one sample in a study of T-cell reconstitution after alpha-beta-depleted transplantation in children. Molecular barcoding with unique molecular identifiers was used for the TCRbeta library. TCRdb re-derived calls from the PCR reads in MiXCR, one entry per CDR3 protein. The sample includes about 240,000 distinct CDR3 sequences, approximately 12% of them seen just once. The sequencing here drew on PBMCs from the stem cell graft donor, taken from the stem cell graft. Receptors were obtained from a human donor who donated a stem cell graft to a child with acute lymphoblastic leukemia.

This clonotype has a count of ten or more. The gene calls are TRBV7-7 and TRBJ2-7; unclear D gene. The ends were cut back, 8 bases at V and 2 bases at J, with 13 bases in the middle. Germline assignment: CDR1 SSHAT and CDR2 FNYEAQ (reference sequence). This CDR3 is 13 amino acids long. The CDR3 sequence is CASSPARTYEQYF. The CDR3 bases are TGTGCCAGCTCTCCGGCCAGGACCTACGAGCAGTACTTC.

This clonotype was counted at least ten times. The rearrangement uses TRBV9 and TRBJ2-2; D is undetermined. The CDR3 consists of 13 residues. Germline V lookup: CDR1 SGDLS, CDR2 YYNGEE. The V and J ends lost 0 bases and 4 bases respectively, with 4 bases between them. The CDR3 loop is CASSVGLTGELFF. CDR3 DNA: TGTGCCAGCAGCGTAGGTCTCACCGGGGAGCTGTTTTTT.

This clonotype was recorded many times. The rearrangement links TRBV5-1 to TRBJ2-1; 13 nucleotides line up with TRBD2. Germline assignment: CDR1 SGHRS and CDR2 YFSETQ. The CDR3 spans 16 residues. Trimming removed 4 bases from V and 4 bases from J; junction bases left unmatched: 5. CDR3: CASSGKTSGGYNEQFF. The CDR3 region has the DNA TGCGCCAGCAGCGGGAAGACTAGCGGGGGGTACAATGAGCAGTTCTTC.

This clonotype was observed many times. J is TRBJ2-7 and V is TRBV2; TRBD1 matches 8 bases. V was clipped by 6 bases and J by 3 bases; unmatched bases: 7. The CDR3 totals 14 residues. CDR1 SNHLY and CDR2 FYNNEI come from the germline V gene. CDR3 nucleotides: TGTGCCAGCAGAGAACCACAGGGGGTCTACGAGCAGTACTTC. Translating it yields CASREPQGVYEQYF.

At least ten counts were recorded for this clonotype. V usage is TRBV20-1 and J usage is TRBJ2-1; 9 bases align to TRBD2. Germline V lookup: CDR1 DFQATT, CDR2 SNEGSKA (reference sequence). With 0 bases clipped from V and 9 bases from J, the junction kept 9 bases outside the gene matches. The CDR3 covers 15 residues. CDR3 amino acids: CSARDMLLGLAEQFF. In DNA form, the CDR3 reads TGCAGTGCTAGAGATATGCTCCTGGGACTAGCTGAGCAGTTCTTC.

Many counts were recorded for this clonotype. V usage is TRBV19 and J usage is TRBJ1-5, with unresolved D. Germline V lookup: CDR1 LNHDA, CDR2 SQIVND (reference sequence). The CDR3 totals 14 residues. Trimming pared 4 bases from V and 5 bases from J, leaving 12 bases between. The CDR3 coding sequence is TGTGCCAGTAGTAGAGGAGGAATAGATCAGCCCCAGCATTTT. This codes for CASSRGGIDQPQHF.

This clonotype occurred many times. The chain links TRBV5-5 to TRBJ2-1; 14 nucleotides line up with TRBD2. The CDR3 totals 18 residues. V shed 4 bases, J shed 5 bases, and the junction held 11 bases outside the gene matches. Germline CDR1 reads SGHKS; CDR2 reads YYEKEE (reference sequence). The CDR3 loop reads CASSLGTSGGRTHNEQFF. CDR3 nucleotide sequence: TGTGCCAGCAGCCTGGGGACTAGCGGGGGCCGGACCCACAATGAGCAGTTCTTC.

The gene calls are TRBV6-1 and TRBJ1-1; a possible D gene is TRBD1 (6 bases). The ends were cut back, 6 bases at V and 7 bases at J, with 21 bases in the middle. This CDR3 spans 15 amino acids. CDR1 MNHNS and CDR2 SASEGT come from the germline V gene. The CDR3 coding sequence is TGTGCCAGCAGCCAAGGACGGGCGGGGGGCGATGAAGCTTTCTTT. This encodes CASSQGRAGGDEAFF.

This clonotype was detected ten times or more. The V gene is TRBV6-5, the J gene TRBJ1-4; 9 positions agree with TRBD1. From germline, CDR1 is MNHEY and CDR2 SVGAGI. J lost 2 bases, V lost 1 base, and 8 bases had no gene match. The CDR3 is 18 residues long. The CDR3 bases are TGTGCCAGCAGTTACTTTACAGGGGGCGCGGTGACTAATGAAAAACTGTTTTTT. Protein product: CASSYFTGGAVTNEKLFF.

This clonotype was observed many times. This rearrangement joins TRBV12-3 or TRBV12-4 to TRBJ2-1, with D possibly being TRBD2 (6 bases). Trimming left V 5 bases short and J 9 bases short, with 11 bases between. The CDR3 is 12 amino acids. The CDR3 protein is CASSGTAGEQFF. Here the CDR3 DNA reads TGTGCCAGCAGTGGGACTGCGGGTGAGCAGTTCTTC.

The sample holds many counts of this clonotype. This chain uses TRBV2 with TRBJ1-5, with 7 bases fitting TRBD1. With V trimmed by 5 bases and J by 1 base, 5 bases remained unmatched. The CDR3 extends over 15 amino acids. Looked up from germline, CDR1 is SNHLY and CDR2 is FYNNEI. The CDR3 DNA is TGTGCCAGCAGTACCGAGGGGGCCAGCAATCAGCCCCAGCATTTT. Amino acid sequence: CASSTEGASNQPQHF.

The chain recombines TRBV6-2 or TRBV6-3 with TRBJ2-1, with 7 nucleotides matching TRBD1. The CDR3 runs 13 residues. Germline CDR1 and CDR2: MNHEY and SVGEGT. V shed 6 bases and J 8 bases; nucleotides not matched to a gene: 7. CDR3 amino acids: CASSMTGFDEQFF. As DNA, the CDR3 is TGTGCCAGCAGCATGACAGGGTTTGATGAGCAGTTCTTC.

In regard to this clonotype: This may come from a read error, since a much larger clone is one base off. The chain is built from TRBV7-2 and TRBJ1-1, with a possible D match to TRBD1 (5 bases). The CDR3 length is 15 residues. V was clipped by 5 bases and J by 4 bases, with 17 bases between them. Per the germline V gene, CDR1 is SGHTA and CDR2 is FQGNSA. CDR3 amino acids: CASSPPLEGLTEAFF. The CDR3, as DNA: TGTGCCAGCAGCCCCCCCTTAGAGGGACTCACTGAAGCTTTCTTT.

This clonotype was seen ten or more times. V gene TRBV5-1 combines with J gene TRBJ1-2, with TRBD1 matching 11 bases. In germline, CDR1 is SGHRS, CDR2 YFSETQ. V trimming: 4 bases; J trimming: 2 bases; junction bases outside the gene matches: 7. The CDR3 has 16 residues. The CDR3 sequence: CASSTGTGGSNYGYTF. Written as DNA, the CDR3 is TGCGCCAGCAGCACTGGGACAGGGGGAAGCAACTATGGCTACACCTTC.

This clonotype appeared many times. The chain recombines TRBV7-2 with TRBJ2-7; D remains unclear. V lost 5 bases to trimming and J lost 4 bases, with 12 bases between them. Germline V lookup: CDR1 SGHTA, CDR2 FQGNSA. This CDR3 has 13 amino acids. The CDR3 coding sequence is TGTGCCAGCAGCCTTAGGATGATGTACGAGCAGTACTTC. Protein: CASSLRMMYEQYF.

The rearrangement joins TRBV20-1 to TRBJ1-1; D perhaps matches TRBD1 (6 bases). Trimming took off 5 bases at V and 1 base at J, with 11 bases between the two ends. CDR1 DFQATT and CDR2 SNEGSKA come from the germline V gene (reference sequence). The CDR3 spans 13 residues. The CDR3 nucleotides read TGCAGTGCTCCCCAGGGGACGAACACTGAAGCTTTCTTT. This encodes CSAPQGTNTEAFF.

This clonotype was counted many times. V gene TRBV29-1 combines with J gene TRBJ2-7; 8 bases match TRBD1. Germline V gene sequence: CDR1 SQVTM, CDR2 ANQGSEA. V was pared by 0 bases and J by 3 bases, with 7 bases of the junction left unmatched. This CDR3 spans 15 amino acids. CDR3 amino acids: CSVEDRGTGNYEQYF. The CDR3 nucleotides read TGCAGCGTTGAAGATCGGGGGACAGGCAACTACGAGCAGTACTTC.